This T cell receptor beta chain was obtained from a study of CD8 T cells in ankylosing spondylitis. Study results and limitations: Seemingly characteristic of ankylosing spondylitis blood was a TCR beta motif consisting of roughly 8 highly homologous variants. Reported data indicate significant enrichment of disease-linked clones within matched ankylosing spondylitis synovial fluid. Several of the motif variants were reported before in synovial fluid and blood from reactive arthritis.

This clonotype was seen many times. Antigen specificity is unknown. Construction of TCR beta libraries was performed using quantitative 5'-RACE with molecular barcodes. TCRdb reprocessed the 5' RACE reads with MiXCR, giving one entry per CDR3 protein. The data show about 300,000 distinct CDR3 sequences, approximately 10% seen once. The CDR3 length is 14 residues. Trimming took 5 bases from V and 0 from J, leaving 8 bases between them. CDR1 SGHRS and CDR2 YFSETQ come from the germline V gene. The chain is built from TRBV5-1 and TRBJ1-4; TRBD1 is a possible D gene (5 bases). The clonotype comes from a female donor with ankylosing spondylitis or in good health (not recorded which). Specimen: blood, either unsorted or a sorted T cell fraction (not recorded which). This CDR3 reads CASRDSSTNEKLFF. CDR3 in DNA: TGCGCCAGCAGAGACAGCTCAACTAATGAAAAACTGTTTTTT.